Below are 2 T cell receptor beta chains sequenced from a single sample in a study of graft-versus-host responses after intestinal transplantation. Profiled with immunoSEQ multiplex PCR; TCRdb holds only in-frame clones, not every one. The sample contains roughly 120,000 clones, 90% of which appear only once. What these receptors recognize is not known. Sample: unstimulated CD4+ T cells sorted from spleen or lymph node cells, taken before intestinal transplant. The receptors stem from a human donor who received an intestinal transplant.

V and J are TRBV28 and TRBJ2-7; TRBD1 matches 8 bases. V gave up 7 bases and J gave up 2 bases; unmatched junction bases: 10. The CDR3 loop spans 15 amino acids. CDR1 is MDHEN and CDR2 is SYDVKM in the germline V gene. In DNA, the CDR3 is TGTGCCAGCAACCCAGGTGGGACAGGAACCTACGAGCAGTACTTC. As protein: CASNPGGTGTYEQYF.

The V and J genes are TRBV25-1 and TRBJ2-2, with D tentatively TRBD1 (6 bases). Trimming shortened V by 4 bases and J by 7 bases, and 13 bases separated the two germline ends. The CDR3 spans 14 residues. The germline V gene has CDR1 MGHDK and CDR2 SYGVNS. The chain's CDR3 is CASSVTGLGGELFF. As DNA, the CDR3 is TGTGCCAGCAGTGTAACAGGGCTAGGCGGGGAGCTGTTTTTT. The whole variable domain, filled in from reference TRBV25-1 and TRBJ2-2, reads EADIYQTPRYLVIGTGKKITLECSQTMGHDKMYWYQQDPGMELHLIHYSYGVNSTEKGDLSSESTVSRIRTEHFPLTLESARPSHTSQYLCASSVTGLGGELFFGEGSRLTVL.